This T cell receptor (beta chain) comes out of a study of T cell changes during pregnancy in multiple sclerosis. Generated by immunoSEQ multiplex PCR, the TCRdb table keeps only in-frame clones and is missing some. The sample lists about 39,000 clones, 84% seen once, with approximately 0.64% in the top ten. The germline CDR1 and CDR2 sequences are SGHDT and YYEEEE. Trimming stripped 7 bases from V and 2 bases from J, with 4 bases between. The CDR3 runs to 11 residues. This receptor was obtained from a female donor with multiple sclerosis, enrolled in a pregnancy study. The rearrangement joins TRBV5-6 to TRBJ2-1; D not certain. The sample consisted of CD4+ T cells from peripheral blood mononuclear cells, taken before pregnancy. In nucleotides, the CDR3 is TGTGCCAGCGGCACCTACAATGAGCAGTTCTTC. Protein: CASGTYNEQFF.